This is a list of T cell receptor beta chains from one sample in a study of cytotoxic CD8 clonotypes in ibrutinib-treated CLL. Using immunoSEQ multiplex PCR, the repertoire was profiled, and TCRdb retains in-frame clones only, with some absent. This sample has some 310,000 clones, with more than 65% found just once. Specimen: PBMCs, collected before ibrutinib treatment. Receptors originate from a human donor with chronic lymphocytic leukemia. The CDR3 runs from the conserved cysteine through the conserved F or W. Fields, in order: CDR3 protein, V gene, J gene, CDR3 length.

CDR3: CASSPVGDWNTEAFF; V: TRBV28; J: TRBJ1-1; length: 15
CDR3: CASSSYRGLETQYF; V: TRBV27; J: TRBJ2-5; length: 14
CDR3: CASSQDFFHLAYGYTF; V: TRBV4-3; J: TRBJ1-2; length: 16
CDR3: CASSLYRGADYGYTF; V: TRBV27; J: TRBJ1-2; length: 15
CDR3: CASGHRGGARRTEAFF; V: TRBV4-2; J: TRBJ1-1; length: 16
CDR3: CASSTYRAQLSTDTQYF; V: TRBV7-2; J: TRBJ2-3; length: 17
CDR3: CASSLGPPSNQPQHF; V: TRBV5-5; J: TRBJ1-5; length: 15
CDR3: CASSKQGALGNQPQHF; V: TRBV5-6; J: TRBJ1-5; length: 16
CDR3: CASSFVSGQEDTEAFF; V: TRBV4-2; J: TRBJ1-1; length: 16
CDR3: CASSGFRLVETLPYNEQFF; V: TRBV2; J: TRBJ2-1; length: 19
CDR3: CASSQDVQGVSYEQYF; V: TRBV4-3; J: TRBJ2-7; length: 16
CDR3: CASSQDLGGRPNYGYTF; V: TRBV4-3; J: TRBJ1-2; length: 17
CDR3: CASSQNGQGGTEAFF; V: TRBV4-1; J: TRBJ1-1; length: 15
CDR3: CASSPSAGAPTDTQYF; V: TRBV4-2; J: TRBJ2-3; length: 16
CDR3: CASSTPSRSYEQYF; V: TRBV19; J: TRBJ2-7; length: 14
CDR3: CASASRSSTDTQYF; V: TRBV7-2; J: TRBJ2-3; length: 14
CDR3: CASSLVFRYTF; V: TRBV11-2; J: TRBJ1-2; length: 11
CDR3: CASSLAAGVVPREQYF; V: TRBV11-2; J: TRBJ2-7; length: 16
CDR3: CASSISVGGELFF; V: TRBV19; J: TRBJ2-2; length: 13
CDR3: CASSQVRAAEAFF; V: TRBV4-1; J: TRBJ1-1; length: 13
CDR3: CASSQDTGVGEQYF; V: TRBV4-2; J: TRBJ2-7; length: 14
CDR3: CASSLTSGRPTSEQYF; V: TRBV4-1; J: TRBJ2-7; length: 16
CDR3: CASSTPPVRPYPYNEQFF; V: TRBV11-2; J: TRBJ2-1; length: 18
CDR3: CASSYHYRVDTGELFF; V: TRBV11-2; J: TRBJ2-2; length: 16
CDR3: CASSQDWRETDNKPRFF; V: TRBV4-3; J: TRBJ2-1; length: 17
CDR3: CASSQDTRNTIYF; V: TRBV4-3; J: TRBJ1-3; length: 13
CDR3: CASSLVPSGRDTQYF; V: TRBV7-7; J: TRBJ2-3; length: 15
CDR3: CASARPGGRSAFF; V: TRBV4-1; J: TRBJ1-1; length: 13
CDR3: CASSLGIGVYNQPQHF; V: TRBV7-2; J: TRBJ1-5; length: 16